This is a list of T cell receptor beta chains from one sample in a study of T cell repertoires in cytomegalovirus infection. These receptors are not linked to any known antigen. Each CDR3 protein gets one entry after TCRdb re-called the reads with MiXCR. This table has around 430,000 distinct CDR3 sequences, roughly 46% appearing once. This material consisted of cultured PBMCs, taken from culture after CMV antigen stimulation. These receptors were obtained from a human donor in good health (CMV status not recorded). Some clones in this sample may be carry-over from other donors' samples. Both conserved end residues are part of each CDR3. The order of the fields is D gene, V gene, clone size, J gene, CDR3 DNA, CDR3 protein. A D gene is named only where the DNA matches it firmly. Clone size appears in some rows only: once, few, many, or a class for an expanded clone.

.,TRBV4-1,.,TRBJ2-1,TGCGCCAGCAGCCAAGTAGGGGCCCACAATGAGCAGTTCTTC,CASSQVGAHNEQFF
TRBD2,TRBV19,few,TRBJ2-5,TGTGCCAGTAGTTCGCGTTGGTTAGCGGGAGCCCAAGAGACCCAGTACTTC,CASSSRWLAGAQETQYF
TRBD2,TRBV6-5,.,TRBJ2-5,TGTGCCAGTCAATGGAGCGGGAGCCCCCCTGGGACCCAGTACTTC,CASQWSGSPPGTQYF
.,TRBV7-2,few,TRBJ1-4,TGTGCCAGCAGTAATGTAGGAAAACTGTTTTTT,CASSNVGKLFF
.,TRBV7-2,few,TRBJ2-3,TGTGCCAGCAGCAAGGGGGCGGGGGGAAGCACAGATACGCAGTATTTT,CASSKGAGGSTDTQYF
.,TRBV6-1,.,TRBJ1-1,TGTGCCAGCAGTGAAATAACCCAGGGGAACACTGAAGCTTTCTTT,CASSEITQGNTEAFF
.,TRBV7-9,few,TRBJ1-2,TGTGCCAGCAGCTTAAGGGGCCATGGCTACACCTTC,CASSLRGHGYTF
.,TRBV7-6,.,TRBJ1-4,TGTGCCAGCAGCTTAGGCAGCAGTGAAAAACTGTTTTTT,CASSLGSSEKLFF
.,TRBV4-3,.,TRBJ2-1,TGCGCCAGCAGCCAAGATCGGGTCCGGGATTCCTACAATGAGCAGTTCTTC,CASSQDRVRDSYNEQFF
TRBD2,TRBV7-2,few,TRBJ2-3,TGTGCCAGCAGCTTAGGCCTAGCGGGCCTTACGCAGTATTTT,CASSLGLAGLTQYF
.,TRBV12-3/TRBV12-4,.,TRBJ1-5,TGTGCCAGCAGTAAGACAGATAGCAATCAGCCCCAGCATTTT,CASSKTDSNQPQHF
.,TRBV20-1,once,TRBJ2-1,TGCAGTGCTAGCTTTGGGATCAATGAGCAGTTCTTC,CSASFGINEQFF
TRBD2,TRBV7-2,.,TRBJ2-7,TGTGCCAGCAGCTCGACTAGCGGGGAATTCTACGAGCAGTACTTC,CASSSTSGEFYEQYF
.,TRBV10-3,.,TRBJ2-1,TGTGCCACCCACTCCGGGGCCGGCTCCTACAATGAGCAGTTCTTC,CATHSGAGSYNEQFF
.,TRBV7-2,.,TRBJ1-2,TGTGCCAGCAGCTTAGGGAAAGGAAACTATGGCTACACCTTC,CASSLGKGNYGYTF
.,TRBV7-2,.,TRBJ2-3,TGTGCCAGCAGCTCGGCAGGACTTGACACAGATACGCAGTATTTT,CASSSAGLDTDTQYF
TRBD2,TRBV20-1,.,TRBJ2-5,TGCAGTGCTAGAGATTCTCGGCTAGCGGGAGGGCCGATGGAGACCCAGTACTTC,CSARDSRLAGGPMETQYF
TRBD2,TRBV5-4,.,TRBJ2-7,TGTGCCAGCAGCTTCTGGACGACTAGCGGGGGAAGGGAGCAGTACTTC,CASSFWTTSGGREQYF
.,TRBV6-8,.,TRBJ2-5,TGTGCCAGCAGTCACGTCGGGACCCAGTACTTC,CASSHVGTQYF
TRBD1,TRBV7-6,few,TRBJ1-2,TGTGCCAGCAGCCCCACGTACAGGGGAGCTAACTATGGCTACACCTTC,CASSPTYRGANYGYTF
.,TRBV20-1,.,TRBJ2-3,TGCAGTGCTAGAGATCAGGTGATGGGAACAGATACGCAGTATTTT,CSARDQVMGTDTQYF
TRBD2,TRBV7-2,.,TRBJ2-2,TGTGCCAGCAGCCCCATGGGACTAGGCACCGGGGAGCTGTTTTTT,CASSPMGLGTGELFF
TRBD2,TRBV7-8,many,TRBJ2-1,TGTGCCAGCAGCTTAACGGGGGGACCCTACAATGAGCAGTTCTTC,CASSLTGGPYNEQFF
TRBD2,TRBV7-2,few,TRBJ2-1,TGTGCCAGCCTCTGGGGGGGGGGCAATGAGCAGTTCTTC,CASLWGGGNEQFF
.,TRBV7-8,.,TRBJ1-6,TGTGCCAGCAGCCTAATGGCGGGGATAGGATCACCCCTCCACTTT,CASSLMAGIGSPLHF
.,TRBV4-1,.,TRBJ1-2,TGCGCCAGCAGCCCCAGTCAGGGCACAACCTCCTATGGCTACACCTTC,CASSPSQGTTSYGYTF
TRBD2,TRBV7-2,many,TRBJ2-2,TGTGCCAGCAGCGCTAGCGGGAGGGGCACCGGGGAGCTGTTTTTT,CASSASGRGTGELFF
TRBD1,TRBV7-8,few,TRBJ1-1,TGTGCCAGCAGTTCTCAACAGGGGCGTGCTTTCTTT,CASSSQQGRAFF
.,TRBV7-2,many,TRBJ1-5,TGTGCCAGCAGCCCCGGGGGGGGAGACCAGCCCCAGCATTTT,CASSPGGGDQPQHF
.,TRBV7-2,many,TRBJ2-5,TGTGCCAGCAGCCCCCAACGGGAGACCCAGTACTTC,CASSPQRETQYF
TRBD1,TRBV28,.,TRBJ1-1,TGTGCCAGCAGTTATAGACAGGGCCACACTGAAGCTTTCTTT,CASSYRQGHTEAFF
.,TRBV7-9,.,TRBJ2-1,TGTGCCAGCAGCCCCCGGGGGTCTAAATACAATGAGCAGTTCTTC,CASSPRGSKYNEQFF
.,TRBV7-2,few,TRBJ1-5,TGTGCCAGCAGCTCCGAGTCGACTAGCAATCAGCCCCAGCATTTT,CASSSESTSNQPQHF